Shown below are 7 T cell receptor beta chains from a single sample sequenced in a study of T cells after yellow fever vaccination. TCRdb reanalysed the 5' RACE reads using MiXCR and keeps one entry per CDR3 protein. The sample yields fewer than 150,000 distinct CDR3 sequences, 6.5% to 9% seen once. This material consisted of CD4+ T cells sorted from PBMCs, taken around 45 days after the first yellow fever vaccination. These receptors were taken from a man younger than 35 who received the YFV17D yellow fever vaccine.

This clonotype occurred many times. The CDR3: CSARTGGNIQYF. CDR3 in DNA: TGCAGTGCTAGAACAGGGGGGAACATTCAGTACTTC. The chain couples TRBV20-1 to TRBJ2-4, with 8 bases fitting TRBD1. The germline V gene has CDR1 DFQATT and CDR2 SNEGSKA (reference sequence). With V trimmed by 2 bases and J by 7 bases, 1 base remained unmatched. The CDR3 is 12 residues long.

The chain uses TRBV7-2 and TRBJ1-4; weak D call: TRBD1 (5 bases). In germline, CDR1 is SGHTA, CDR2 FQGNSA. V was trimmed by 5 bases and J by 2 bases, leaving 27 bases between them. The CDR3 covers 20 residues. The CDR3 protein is CASSSSSAGTLGPTNEKLFF. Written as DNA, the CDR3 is TGTGCCAGCAGCAGCTCGTCCGCCGGGACCCTCGGCCCCACTAATGAAAAACTGTTTTTT.

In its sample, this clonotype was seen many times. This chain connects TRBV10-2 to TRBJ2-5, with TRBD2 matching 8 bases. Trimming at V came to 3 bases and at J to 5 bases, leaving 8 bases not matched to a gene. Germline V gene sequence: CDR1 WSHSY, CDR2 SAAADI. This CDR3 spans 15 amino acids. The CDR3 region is CASSEPSGGVETQYF. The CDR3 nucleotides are TGCGCCAGCAGTGAACCGTCGGGGGGGGTGGAGACCCAGTACTTC.

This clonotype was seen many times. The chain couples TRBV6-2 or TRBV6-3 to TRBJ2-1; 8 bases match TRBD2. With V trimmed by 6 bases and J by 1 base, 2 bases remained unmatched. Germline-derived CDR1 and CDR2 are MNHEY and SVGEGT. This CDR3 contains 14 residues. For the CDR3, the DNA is TGTGCCAGCAGGCCGGGGGGGTCCTACAATGAGCAGTTCTTC. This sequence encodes CASRPGGSYNEQFF.

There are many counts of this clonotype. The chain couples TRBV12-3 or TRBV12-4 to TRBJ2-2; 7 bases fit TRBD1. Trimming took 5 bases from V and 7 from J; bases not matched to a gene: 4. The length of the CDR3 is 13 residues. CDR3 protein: CASSPQGIGELFF. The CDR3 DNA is TGTGCCAGCAGTCCACAGGGGATCGGGGAGCTGTTTTTT.

The CDR3 loop is CASSRSGVRNEQFF. The DNA of the CDR3 is TGTGCCAGCAGCAGGAGCGGGGTTCGAAATGAGCAGTTCTTC. The J gene is TRBJ2-1, the V gene TRBV7-2; the match to TRBD2 covers 7 bases. J lost 7 bases, V lost 5 bases, and 8 bases had no gene match. The CDR3 has 14 residues. The V gene's germline CDR1 is SGHTA and CDR2 FQGNSA.

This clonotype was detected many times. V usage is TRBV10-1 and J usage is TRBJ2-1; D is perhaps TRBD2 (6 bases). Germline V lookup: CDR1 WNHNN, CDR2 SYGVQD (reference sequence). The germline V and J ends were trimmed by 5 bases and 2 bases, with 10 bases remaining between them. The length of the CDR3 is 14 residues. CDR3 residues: CASSPRTTYNEQFF. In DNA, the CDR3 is TGCGCCAGCAGTCCCAGGACTACCTACAATGAGCAGTTCTTC.